One and the same sample provided the 9 T cell receptor beta chains below, sequenced in a study of blood T cell repertoires in COVID-19. Clones were read by immunoSEQ multiplex PCR, and TCRdb kept only the in-frame ones, dropping some. The repertoire holds a few hundred thousand clones, with 80% to 90% as singletons. Sequenced: peripheral blood. The receptors derive from a man aged 25-45 years with acute or convalescent COVID-19.

The rearrangement uses TRBV11-2 and TRBJ1-3, with unresolved D. This CDR3 contains 17 residues. V lost 5 bases and J lost 0, with 17 bases in between. Germline loops: CDR1 SGHAT, CDR2 FQNNGV. For the CDR3, the DNA is TGTGCCAGCAGCCCCCGGCGGGAAAGCAACTCTGGAAACACCATATATTTT. Protein: CASSPRRESNSGNTIYF.

The chain joins TRBV19 to TRBJ1-5; perhaps TRBD1 as D (5 bases). Looked up from germline, CDR1 is LNHDA and CDR2 is SQIVND (reference sequence). V was shortened by 5 bases and J by 4 bases, with 9 bases between the two germline ends. The CDR3 is 13 amino acids. The DNA of the CDR3 is TGTGCCAGTAGTCTACAGGAAAATCAGCCCCAGCATTTT. Amino acid sequence: CASSLQENQPQHF.

The chain recombines TRBV29-1 with TRBJ1-1; possible D gene TRBD1, 6 bases. Trimming stripped 6 bases from V and 1 base from J, with 12 bases between. Looked up from germline, CDR1 is SQVTM and CDR2 is ANQGSEA. The CDR3 has 13 amino acids. The CDR3 loop is CSVMTRGNTEAFF. The CDR3, as DNA: TGCAGCGTAATGACCAGGGGGAACACTGAAGCTTTCTTT.

The V gene is TRBV18, the J gene TRBJ2-5; no firm D call. The CDR3 sequence is 12 residues long. CDR1 and CDR2 (germline): KGHSH, LQKENI. Between the trimmed V and J ends, which lost 5 bases and 1 base, there was a span of 5 bases. In DNA, the CDR3 is TGTGCCAGCTCATCATCCCAAGAGACCCAGTACTTC. It codes for CASSSSQETQYF.

The chain links TRBV5-8 to TRBJ1-2, with a weak D call TRBD1 (5 bases). The CDR3 runs 14 residues. The V gene lost 1 base and the J gene lost 2 bases, with 9 bases spanning the gap. Germline V gives CDR1 SGHTS, CDR2 YDEGEE. CDR3 sequence (DNA): TGTGCCAGCAGCTTGTCCAGGGTAAACTATGGCTACACCTTC. It codes for CASSLSRVNYGYTF.

The V and J genes are TRBV5-1 and TRBJ1-4; 9 nucleotides align to TRBD1. Germline lookup yields CDR1 SGHRS and CDR2 YFSETQ. J lost 5 bases, V lost 4 bases, and 3 bases had no gene match. This CDR3 contains 14 residues. The CDR3 loop is CASSLDRGNEKLFF. The CDR3 DNA reads TGCGCCAGCAGCCTGGACAGGGGAAATGAAAAACTGTTTTTT.

This clone was observed a single time. The chain uses TRBV18 and TRBJ2-5; D is unclear. This CDR3 region has 14 residues. Germline V CDR1 and CDR2: KGHSH, LQKENI. V shed 0 bases and J shed 1 base, with 6 bases lying between them. The CDR3 nucleotides read TGTGCCAGCTCACCACCCCCTTTCCAAGAGACCCAGTACTTC. Amino acid sequence: CASSPPPFQETQYF.

The chain links TRBV18 to TRBJ2-1; 9 positions match TRBD2. Per germline, CDR1 KGHSH and CDR2 LQKENI. Unmatched junction bases numbered 7, after V lost 6 bases and J lost 7 bases. The CDR3 is 14 amino acids. The DNA for the CDR3 is TGTGCCAGCTCTCCAGGACTAGCGCAGAATGAGCAGTTCTTC. It codes for CASSPGLAQNEQFF.

The chain carries TRBV2 and TRBJ2-1, with TRBD2 matching over 8 bases. V lost 2 bases to trimming and J lost 4 bases; unmatched junction nucleotides: 7. The length of the CDR3 is 16 residues. Germline V gene lookup returns CDR1 SNHLY and CDR2 FYNNEI. The CDR3 coding sequence is TGTGCCAGCAGTGAATTGTACGGGGGGGTTTACAATGAGCAGTTCTTC. It encodes CASSELYGGVYNEQFF.